The clone carrying this T cell receptor (beta chain) was seen a single time. Its antigen is still unknown. Sequencing targeted expressed TCRB transcripts, as all isolated RNA had been reverse transcribed. Method: immunoSEQ multiplex PCR; TCRdb's copy keeps in-frame clones and lacks some. The sample yields under 500,000 clones, around 30% seen once. These data come from a study of beta chain features in type 1 diabetes. Whole-study findings and limits: For Type 1 diabetes patients, all four CD4+ subsets carried TCRB CDR3s that were moderately but significantly shorter.

Trimming shortened V by 3 bases and J by 1 base, and 10 bases separated the two germline ends. CDR1 MGHDK and CDR2 SYGVNS come from the germline V gene. This CDR3 has 15 residues. This TCR was sampled from a man aged 18 to 30 in good health. The chain uses TRBV25-1 and TRBJ1-3, with a tentative D call TRBD1 (5 bases). The sequencing input was naive CD4+ T cells from blood. DNA of the CDR3: TGTGCCAGCAGTGATGCCGGGACTTCTGGAAACACCATATATTTT. Translation gives CASSDAGTSGNTIYF.